This T cell receptor (beta chain) was sequenced in a study of response to subunit inactivated influenza vaccine. Each CDR3 protein is one row after TCRdb ran MiXCR on the RT-PCR reads. The table has about 190,000 distinct CDR3 sequences, 13% to 15% seen once; the top ten hold approximately 27%. Study-level findings and limits: Seasonal influenza vaccination, on each occasion, was suggested by the authors to recruit few new T cells.

The length of the CDR3 is 14 residues. V dropped 5 bases and J dropped 5 bases, with 15 bases sitting between them. Germline V CDR1 and CDR2: LNHDA, SQIVND (reference sequence). In the case of this clonotype: Its matching antigen is unknown.

Here the sequenced sample was CD8+ T cells sorted from PBMCs, taken roughly 5 days after vaccination. This TCR was recovered from a man in his forties or fifties who received an inactivated influenza vaccine. The rearrangement joins TRBV19 to TRBJ1-1, with TRBD1 as a possible D gene (5 bases). Written as DNA, the CDR3 is TGTGCCAGTAGTTCGCCCCAGGGATGGACTGAAGCTTTCTTT. Translated, it gives CASSSPQGWTEAFF.